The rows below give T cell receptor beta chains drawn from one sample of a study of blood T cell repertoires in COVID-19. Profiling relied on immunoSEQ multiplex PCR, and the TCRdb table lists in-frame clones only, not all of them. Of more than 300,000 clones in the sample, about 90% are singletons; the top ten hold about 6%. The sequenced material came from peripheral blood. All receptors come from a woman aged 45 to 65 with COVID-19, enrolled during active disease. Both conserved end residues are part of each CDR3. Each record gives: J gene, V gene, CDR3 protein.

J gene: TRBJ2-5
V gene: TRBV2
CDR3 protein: CASTGQGTIRQETQYF

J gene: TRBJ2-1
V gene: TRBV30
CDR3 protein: CAWSVDRTSFSYNEQFF

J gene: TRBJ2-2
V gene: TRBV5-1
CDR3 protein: CASSLSDRHTGELFF

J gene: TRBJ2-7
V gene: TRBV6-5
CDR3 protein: CASSYSGTGVYEQYF

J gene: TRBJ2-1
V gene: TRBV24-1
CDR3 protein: CATSDQTSLYSYNEQFF

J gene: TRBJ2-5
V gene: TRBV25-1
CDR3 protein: CASSTATRAQETQYF

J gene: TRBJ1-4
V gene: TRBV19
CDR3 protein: CASSPTGGLGTNEKLFF

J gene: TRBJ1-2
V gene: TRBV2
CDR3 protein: CASSFTALRGYTF

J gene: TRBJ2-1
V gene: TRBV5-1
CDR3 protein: CASSLEGAGVYNEQFF

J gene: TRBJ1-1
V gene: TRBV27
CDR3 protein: CASSPGGLPNTEAFF

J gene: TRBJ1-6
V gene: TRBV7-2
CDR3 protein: CASSLGRRGFGSPLHF

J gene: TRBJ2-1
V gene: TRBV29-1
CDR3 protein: CSVERGYNEQFF

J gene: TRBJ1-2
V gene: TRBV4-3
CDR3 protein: CASSQDGRAVYGYTF

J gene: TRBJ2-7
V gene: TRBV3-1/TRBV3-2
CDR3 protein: CASSQDGEDGTVDYEQYF

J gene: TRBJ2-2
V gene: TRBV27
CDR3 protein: CASSLRWGVNTGELFF

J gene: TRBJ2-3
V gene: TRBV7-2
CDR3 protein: CASSRTGVRTDTQYF

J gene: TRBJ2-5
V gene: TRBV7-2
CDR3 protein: CASSLGQQETQYF

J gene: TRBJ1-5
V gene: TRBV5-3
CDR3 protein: CARSLLSDRGTDQPQHF

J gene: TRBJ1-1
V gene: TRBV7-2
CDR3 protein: CASSLDSRGLTEAFF

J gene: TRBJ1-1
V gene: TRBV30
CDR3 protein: CASSDRTGYFDTEAFF

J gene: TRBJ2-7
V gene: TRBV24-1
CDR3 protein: CATSDPTGGSYEQYF

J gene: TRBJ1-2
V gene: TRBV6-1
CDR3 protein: CASSELRAGLYGYTF

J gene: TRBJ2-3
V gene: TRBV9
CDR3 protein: CASSVSSGQGTTQYF

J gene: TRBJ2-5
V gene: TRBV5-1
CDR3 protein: CASSSGLAGGPGETQYF

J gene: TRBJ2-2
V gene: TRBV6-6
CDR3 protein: CASRQTSSTGELFF

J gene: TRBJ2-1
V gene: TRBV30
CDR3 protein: CAWSTPASGRSPYNEQFF

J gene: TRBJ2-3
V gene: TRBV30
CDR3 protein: CAWGFVRGTDTQYF

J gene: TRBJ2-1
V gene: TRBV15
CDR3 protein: CATSRGAGSYNEQFF

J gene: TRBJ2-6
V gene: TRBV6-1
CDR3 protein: CASSEQGRAGANVLTF

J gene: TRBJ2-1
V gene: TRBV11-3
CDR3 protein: CASSFPSGPSYNEQFF

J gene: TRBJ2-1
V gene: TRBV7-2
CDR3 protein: CASSVSGMEHNEQFF

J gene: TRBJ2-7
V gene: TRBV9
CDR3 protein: CASSPSTGGVYEQYF

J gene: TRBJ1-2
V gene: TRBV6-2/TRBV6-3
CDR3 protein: CASSYERQFVGYTF

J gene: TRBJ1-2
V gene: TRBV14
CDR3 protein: CASSPQGYGYTF